These 9 T cell receptor beta chains were all obtained from the same sample, sequenced in a study of T cells in Graves' hyperthyroidism and ophthalmopathy. It was RNA transcripts that yielded the amplified TCR beta CDR3 regions. HTBI primers were the set used in a first-round RT-PCR of the TCR CDR3. TCRdb re-analysed the multiplex PCR reads in MiXCR, keeping a single row per CDR3 protein. The table includes roughly 530,000 distinct CDR3 sequences, 17% detected once. The sequencing sample was made of blood. The receptors were gathered from a woman between 18 and 30 years old with Graves' ophthalmopathy.

V usage is TRBV10-3 and J usage is TRBJ2-6, with 12 bases lining up with TRBD1. The junction had 5 bases not matched to a gene; V was cut back by 6 bases and J by 2 bases. This CDR3 contains 17 residues. Per the germline V gene, CDR1 is ENHRY and CDR2 is SYGVKD. CDR3 amino acids: CAIRPGQGATGANVLTF. CDR3 DNA: TGTGCCATCAGGCCGGGACAGGGGGCAACTGGGGCCAACGTCCTGACTTTC.

This clonotype came up many times. The chain uses TRBV10-3 and TRBJ2-1, with D tentatively TRBD1 (6 bases). Per germline, CDR1 ENHRY and CDR2 SYGVKD. The CDR3 loop spans 16 amino acids. V lost 0 bases and J lost 10, with 19 bases in between. In DNA, the CDR3 is TGTGCCATCAGTGAGTCGGGGGCGGGTGCGACGCGGGAGCAGTTCTTC. This translates into CAISESGAGATREQFF.

In this sample, this clonotype turned up once. The rearrangement joins TRBV30 to TRBJ1-2; no reliable D call. CDR3 length: 13 residues. V was clipped by 1 base and J by 7 bases, with 13 bases between them. Germline lookup yields CDR1 GTSNPN and CDR2 SVGIG (reference sequence). CDR3 bases: TGTGCCTGGAGTGGAGTCGGCAGGCTTGGCTACACCTTC. It codes for CAWSGVGRLGYTF.

J is TRBJ2-3 and V is TRBV11-3, with D unclear. CDR1 and CDR2 (germline): SGHNT, YENEEA. Between the trimmed V and J ends, which lost 1 base and 7 bases, there was a span of 9 bases. This CDR3 is built from 13 residues. This CDR3 reads CASSLGPVHTQYF. CDR3 bases: TGTGCCAGCAGCTTAGGGCCCGTCCATACGCAGTATTTT. The full variable domain, in which reference TRBV11-3 and TRBJ2-3 provide the parts outside the CDR3, is EAGVVQSPRYKIIEKKQPVAFWCNPISGHNTLYWYLQNLGQGPELLIRYENEEAVDDSQLPKDRFSAERLKGVDSTLKIQPAELGDSAVYLCASSLGPVHTQYFGPGTRLTVL.

A single count supports this clonotype. V gene TRBV20-1 combines with J gene TRBJ2-1; TRBD2 matches at 10 bases. The CDR3 spans 14 residues. CDR1 and CDR2 from the germline V gene are DFQATT and SNEGSKA (reference sequence). V lost 6 bases to trimming and J lost 4 bases; unmatched junction nucleotides: 6. The CDR3 reads CSAPGLAIYNEQFF. The CDR3 DNA sequence: TGCAGTGCGCCGGGACTAGCGATTTACAATGAGCAGTTCTTC.

This clonotype was counted only a few times. The rearrangement joins TRBV12-3 or TRBV12-4 to TRBJ2-6; D not resolved. The germline V and J ends were trimmed by 3 bases and 0 bases, with 15 bases remaining between them. The CDR3 length is 18 residues. Here the CDR3 reads CASSFATRIGSGANVLTF. The CDR3 DNA reads as TGTGCCAGCAGTTTCGCGACAAGGATCGGCTCTGGGGCCAACGTCCTGACTTTC.

This clonotype was counted many times. The V call is TRBV11-2, the J call TRBJ2-7, with 7 bases aligning to TRBD2. The V gene's germline CDR1 is SGHAT and CDR2 FQNNGV. The J segment lost 7 bases and the V segment lost 1 base, leaving 7 bases of the junction unmatched. CDR3 length equals 14 residues. Here the CDR3 DNA reads TGTGCCAGCAGCTTAGTACTAGCGTCGGGGGAGCAGTACTTC. Protein product: CASSLVLASGEQYF.

The CDR3 nucleotides are TGCGCCAGCAGCGCGACAGGACAGAACACTGAAGCTTTCTTT. Its protein is CASSATGQNTEAFF. The chain has TRBV5-1 and TRBJ1-1; the D gene is possibly TRBD1 (6 bases). This CDR3 spans 14 amino acids. Trimming left V 4 bases short and J 1 base short, with 11 bases between. The germline gives CDR1 SGHRS, CDR2 YFSETQ.

Ten or more counts support this clonotype. The rearrangement joins TRBV5-4 to TRBJ2-7, with 11 bases matching TRBD2. CDR1 SGHNT and CDR2 YYREEE come from the germline V gene (reference sequence). Unmatched junction bases numbered 3, after V lost 1 base and J lost 3 bases. The CDR3 contains 15 residues. The CDR3 loop is CASSLTSGRGYEQYF. The CDR3 DNA reads as TGTGCCAGCAGCTTGACTAGCGGGAGAGGCTACGAGCAGTACTTC.